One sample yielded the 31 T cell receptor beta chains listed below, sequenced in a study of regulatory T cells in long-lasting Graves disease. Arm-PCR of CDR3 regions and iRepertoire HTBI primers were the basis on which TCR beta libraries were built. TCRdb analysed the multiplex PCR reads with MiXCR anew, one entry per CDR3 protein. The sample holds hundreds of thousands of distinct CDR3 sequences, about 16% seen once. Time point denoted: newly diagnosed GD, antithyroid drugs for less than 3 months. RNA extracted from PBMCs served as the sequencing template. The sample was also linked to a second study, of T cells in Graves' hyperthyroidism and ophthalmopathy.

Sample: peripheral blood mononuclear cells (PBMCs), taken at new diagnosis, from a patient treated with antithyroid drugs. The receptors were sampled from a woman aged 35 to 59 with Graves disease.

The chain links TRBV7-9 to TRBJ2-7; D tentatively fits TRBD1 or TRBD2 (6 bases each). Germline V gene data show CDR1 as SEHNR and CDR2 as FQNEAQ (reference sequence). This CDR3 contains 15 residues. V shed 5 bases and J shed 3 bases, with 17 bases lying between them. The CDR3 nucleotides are TGTGCCAGCAGCATAGGGGGGACCCCGGGCTACGAGCAGTACTTC. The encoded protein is CASSIGGTPGYEQYF.

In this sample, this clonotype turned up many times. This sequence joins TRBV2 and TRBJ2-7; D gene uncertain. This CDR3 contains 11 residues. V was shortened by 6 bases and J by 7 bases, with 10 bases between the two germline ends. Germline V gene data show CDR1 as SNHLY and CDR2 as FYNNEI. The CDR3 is CASSHGKEQYF. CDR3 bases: TGTGCCAGCAGCCATGGGAAGGAGCAGTACTTC. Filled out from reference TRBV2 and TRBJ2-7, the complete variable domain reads EPEVTQTPSHQVTQMGQEVILRCVPISNHLYFYWYRQILGQKVEFLVSFYNNEISEKSEIFDDQFSVERPDGSNFTLKIRSTKLEDSAMYFCASSHGKEQYFGPGTRLTVT.

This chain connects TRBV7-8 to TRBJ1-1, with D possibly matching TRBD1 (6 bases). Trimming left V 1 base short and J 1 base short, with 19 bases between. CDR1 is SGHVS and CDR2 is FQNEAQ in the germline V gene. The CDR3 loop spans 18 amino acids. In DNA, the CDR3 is TGTGCCAGCAGCTTAGGATCGGGGGGCGCCAAGGGGAACACTGAAGCTTTCTTT. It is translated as CASSLGSGGAKGNTEAFF.

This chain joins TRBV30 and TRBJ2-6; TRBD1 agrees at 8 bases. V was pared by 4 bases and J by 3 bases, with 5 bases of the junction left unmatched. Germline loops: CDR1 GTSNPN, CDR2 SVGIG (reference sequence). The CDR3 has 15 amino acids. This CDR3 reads CAWTRGLGGANVLTF. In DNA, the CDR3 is TGTGCCTGGACCAGGGGGCTAGGTGGGGCCAACGTCCTGACTTTC.

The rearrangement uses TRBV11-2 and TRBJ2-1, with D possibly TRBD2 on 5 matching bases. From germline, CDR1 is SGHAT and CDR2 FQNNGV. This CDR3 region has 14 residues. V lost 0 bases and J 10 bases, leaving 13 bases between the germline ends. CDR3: CASSLDLASYEQFF. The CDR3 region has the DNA TGTGCCAGCAGCTTAGACCTAGCCTCCTACGAGCAGTTCTTC.

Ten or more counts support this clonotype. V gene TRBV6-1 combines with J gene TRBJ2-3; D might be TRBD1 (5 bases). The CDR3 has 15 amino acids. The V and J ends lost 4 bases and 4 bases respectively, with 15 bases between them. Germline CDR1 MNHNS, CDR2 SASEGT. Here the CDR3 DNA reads TGTGCCAGCAGTGCCCAGGGTATGGCATCAGATACGCAGTATTTT. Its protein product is CASSAQGMASDTQYF.

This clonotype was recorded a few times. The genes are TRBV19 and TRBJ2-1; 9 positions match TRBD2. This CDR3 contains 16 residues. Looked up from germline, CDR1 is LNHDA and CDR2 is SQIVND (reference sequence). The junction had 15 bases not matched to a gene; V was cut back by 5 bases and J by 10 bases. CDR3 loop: CASSHFSGGRLGEQFF. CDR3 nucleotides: TGTGCCAGTAGTCACTTTAGCGGGGGCCGGTTGGGGGAGCAGTTCTTC.

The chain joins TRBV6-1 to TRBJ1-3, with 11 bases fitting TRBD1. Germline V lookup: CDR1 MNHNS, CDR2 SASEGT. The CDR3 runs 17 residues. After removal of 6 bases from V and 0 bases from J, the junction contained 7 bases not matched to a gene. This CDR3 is CASRGTGGSVSGNTIYF. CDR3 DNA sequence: TGTGCCAGCAGAGGGACAGGGGGTTCGGTCTCTGGAAACACCATATATTTT.

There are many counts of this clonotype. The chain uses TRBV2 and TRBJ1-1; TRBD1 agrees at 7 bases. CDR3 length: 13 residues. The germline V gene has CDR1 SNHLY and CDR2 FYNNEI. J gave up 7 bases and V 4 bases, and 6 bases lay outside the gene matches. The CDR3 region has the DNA TGTGCCAGCAGTGGGGTTGGGACAGATGAAGCTTTCTTT. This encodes CASSGVGTDEAFF.

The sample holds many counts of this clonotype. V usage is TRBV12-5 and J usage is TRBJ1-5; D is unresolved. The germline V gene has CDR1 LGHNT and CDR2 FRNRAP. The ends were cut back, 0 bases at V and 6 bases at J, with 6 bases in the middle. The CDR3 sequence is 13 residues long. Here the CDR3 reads CASGLVDGQPQHF. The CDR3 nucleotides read TGTGCTAGTGGTTTGGTGGATGGTCAGCCCCAGCATTTT. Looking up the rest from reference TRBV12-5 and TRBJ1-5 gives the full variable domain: DARVTQTPRHKVTEMGQEVTMRCQPILGHNTVFWYRQTMMQGLELLAYFRNRAPLDDSGMPKDRFSAEMPDATLATLKIQPSEPRDSAVYFCASGLVDGQPQHFGDGTRLSIL.

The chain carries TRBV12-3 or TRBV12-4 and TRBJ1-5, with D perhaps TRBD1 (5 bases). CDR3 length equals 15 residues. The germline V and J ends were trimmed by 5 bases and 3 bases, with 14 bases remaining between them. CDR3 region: CASSPPGPLNQPQHF. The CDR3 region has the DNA TGTGCCAGCAGTCCCCCGGGGCCCCTCAATCAGCCCCAGCATTTT.

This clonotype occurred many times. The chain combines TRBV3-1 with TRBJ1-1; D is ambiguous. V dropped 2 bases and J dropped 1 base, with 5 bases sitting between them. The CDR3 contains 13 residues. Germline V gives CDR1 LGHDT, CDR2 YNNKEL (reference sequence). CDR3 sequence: CASSQRENTEAFF. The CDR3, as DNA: TGTGCCAGCAGCCAACGGGAGAACACTGAAGCTTTCTTT.

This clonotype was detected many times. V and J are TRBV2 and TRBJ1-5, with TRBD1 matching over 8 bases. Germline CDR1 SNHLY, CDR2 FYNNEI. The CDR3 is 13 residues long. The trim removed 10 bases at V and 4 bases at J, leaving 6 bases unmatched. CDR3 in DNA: TGTGCCACCCTCCGGGACAGGAATCAGCCCCAGCATTTT. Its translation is CATLRDRNQPQHF.

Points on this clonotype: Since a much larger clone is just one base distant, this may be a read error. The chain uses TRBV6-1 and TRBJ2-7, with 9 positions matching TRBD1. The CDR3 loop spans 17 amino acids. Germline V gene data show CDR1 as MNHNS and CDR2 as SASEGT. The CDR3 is CASSSPVPGQGTREQHF. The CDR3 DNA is TGTGCCAGCAGTAGTCCGGTTCCGGGACAGGGCACCAGAGAGCAGCACTTC.

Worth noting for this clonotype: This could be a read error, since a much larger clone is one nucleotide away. CDR3 in amino acids: CASSQQGLTTDTQYF. The DNA for the CDR3 is TGTGCCAGCAGCCAGCAGGGACTGACCACAGATACGCAGTATTTT. V gene TRBV7-9 combines with J gene TRBJ2-3, with a tentative D call TRBD2 (6 bases). Trimming removed 5 bases at V and 2 bases at J, with 14 bases between. In germline, CDR1 is SEHNR, CDR2 FQNEAQ (reference sequence). There are 15 residues in the CDR3.

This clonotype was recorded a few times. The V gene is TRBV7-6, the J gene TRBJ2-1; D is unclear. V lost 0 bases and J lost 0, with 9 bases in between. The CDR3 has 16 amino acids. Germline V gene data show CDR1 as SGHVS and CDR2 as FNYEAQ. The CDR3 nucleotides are TGTGCCAGCAGCTTAGCGTCGTCGAGCTCCTACAATGAGCAGTTCTTC. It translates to CASSLASSSSYNEQFF.

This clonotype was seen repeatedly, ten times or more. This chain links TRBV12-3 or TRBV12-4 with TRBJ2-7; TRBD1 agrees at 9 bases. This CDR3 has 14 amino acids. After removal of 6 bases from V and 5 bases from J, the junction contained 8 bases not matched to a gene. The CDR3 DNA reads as TGTGCCAGCAGCCGGGACAGGGTGGCCGACGAGCAGTACTTC. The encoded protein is CASSRDRVADEQYF.

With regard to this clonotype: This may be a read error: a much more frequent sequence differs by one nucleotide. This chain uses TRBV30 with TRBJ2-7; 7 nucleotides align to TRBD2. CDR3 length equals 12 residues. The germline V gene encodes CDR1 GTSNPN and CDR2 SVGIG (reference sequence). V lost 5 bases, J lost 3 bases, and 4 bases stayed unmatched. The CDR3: CAWGGGDYEQYF. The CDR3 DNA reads TGTGCCTGGGGGGGGGGTGACTACGAGCAGTACTTC.

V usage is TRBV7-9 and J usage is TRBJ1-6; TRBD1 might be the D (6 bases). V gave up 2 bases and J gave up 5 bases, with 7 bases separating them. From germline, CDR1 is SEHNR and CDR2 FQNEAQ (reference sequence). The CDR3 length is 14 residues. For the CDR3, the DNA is TGTGCCAGCAGCTTAAGGGGGGATAATTCACCCCTCCACTTT. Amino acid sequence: CASSLRGDNSPLHF.

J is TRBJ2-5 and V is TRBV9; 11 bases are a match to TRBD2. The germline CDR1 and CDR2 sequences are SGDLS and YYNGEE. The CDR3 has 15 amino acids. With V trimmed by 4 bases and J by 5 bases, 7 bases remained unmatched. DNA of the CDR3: TGTGCCAGCAGCAATAGCGGGGGGGCCCTTGAGACCCAGTACTTC. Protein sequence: CASSNSGGALETQYF.

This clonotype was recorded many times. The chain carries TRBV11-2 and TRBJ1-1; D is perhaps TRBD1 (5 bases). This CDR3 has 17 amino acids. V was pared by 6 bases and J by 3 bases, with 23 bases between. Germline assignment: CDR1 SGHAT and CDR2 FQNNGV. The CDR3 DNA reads TGTGCCAGCAGTCTATGGGGGGGGGGAATTAGAGACACTGAAGCTTTCTTT. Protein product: CASSLWGGGIRDTEAFF.

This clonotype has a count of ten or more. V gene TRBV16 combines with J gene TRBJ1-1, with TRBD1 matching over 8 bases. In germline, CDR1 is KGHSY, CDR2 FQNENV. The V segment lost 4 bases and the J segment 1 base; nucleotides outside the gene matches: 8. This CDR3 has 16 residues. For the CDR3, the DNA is TGTGCCAGCAGCCCCAAGACAGGGGTTGAGAACACTGAAGCTTTCTTT. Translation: CASSPKTGVENTEAFF.

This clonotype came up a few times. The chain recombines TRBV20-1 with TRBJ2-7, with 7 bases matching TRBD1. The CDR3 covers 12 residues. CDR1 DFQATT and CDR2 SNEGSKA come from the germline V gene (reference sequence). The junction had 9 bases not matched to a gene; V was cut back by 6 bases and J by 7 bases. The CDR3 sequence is CSAPTGLGEQYF. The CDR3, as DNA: TGCAGTGCCCCGACAGGGCTAGGGGAGCAGTACTTC.

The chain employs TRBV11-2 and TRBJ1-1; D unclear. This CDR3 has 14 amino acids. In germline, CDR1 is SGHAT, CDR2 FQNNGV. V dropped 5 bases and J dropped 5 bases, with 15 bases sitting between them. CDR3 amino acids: CASSPSYGLTEAFF. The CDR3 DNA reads TGTGCCAGCAGCCCTAGTTACGGATTGACTGAAGCTTTCTTT.

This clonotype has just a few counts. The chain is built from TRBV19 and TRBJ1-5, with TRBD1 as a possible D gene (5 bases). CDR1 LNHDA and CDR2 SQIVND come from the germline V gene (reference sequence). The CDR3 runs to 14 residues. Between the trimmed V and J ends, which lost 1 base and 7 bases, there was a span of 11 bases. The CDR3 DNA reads TGTGCCAGTAGTATAGTTGGGGCACGGCAGCCCCAGCATTTT. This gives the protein CASSIVGARQPQHF.

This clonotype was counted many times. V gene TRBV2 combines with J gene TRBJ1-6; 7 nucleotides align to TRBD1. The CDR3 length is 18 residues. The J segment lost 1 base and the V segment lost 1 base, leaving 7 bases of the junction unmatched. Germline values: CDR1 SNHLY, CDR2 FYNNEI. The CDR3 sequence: CASSEGKRGLSYNSPLHF. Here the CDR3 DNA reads TGTGCCAGCAGTGAAGGAAAGAGGGGGCTATCCTATAATTCACCCCTCCACTTT.

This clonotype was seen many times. This CDR3 is CSARDLGRTKEQYF. The CDR3 nucleotides read TGCAGTGCTAGAGACTTGGGCAGGACGAAGGAGCAGTACTTC. The chain recombines TRBV20-1 with TRBJ2-7; no clear D gene. The ends were cut back, 0 bases at V and 7 bases at J, with 16 bases in the middle. Germline CDR1 is DFQATT and CDR2 is SNEGSKA (reference sequence). This CDR3 spans 14 amino acids.

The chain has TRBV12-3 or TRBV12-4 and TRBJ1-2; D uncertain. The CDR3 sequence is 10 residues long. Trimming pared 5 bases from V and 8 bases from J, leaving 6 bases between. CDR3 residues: CASSPGGYTF. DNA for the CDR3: TGTGCCAGCAGTCCGGGGGGCTACACCTTC.

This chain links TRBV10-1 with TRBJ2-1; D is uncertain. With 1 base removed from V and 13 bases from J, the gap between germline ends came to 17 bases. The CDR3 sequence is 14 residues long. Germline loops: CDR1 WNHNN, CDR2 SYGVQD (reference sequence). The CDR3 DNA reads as TGCGCCAGCAGTGAGTACCTTTCCTCACAGAGACAGTTCTTC. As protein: CASSEYLSSQRQFF.

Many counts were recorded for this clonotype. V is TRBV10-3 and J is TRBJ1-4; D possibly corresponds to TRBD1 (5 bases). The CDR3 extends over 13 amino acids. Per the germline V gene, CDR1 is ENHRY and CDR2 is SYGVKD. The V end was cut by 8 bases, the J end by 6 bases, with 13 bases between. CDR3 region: CAIRRGEYEKLFF. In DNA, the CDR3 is TGTGCCATCCGCCGAGGGGAGTATGAAAAACTGTTTTTT.

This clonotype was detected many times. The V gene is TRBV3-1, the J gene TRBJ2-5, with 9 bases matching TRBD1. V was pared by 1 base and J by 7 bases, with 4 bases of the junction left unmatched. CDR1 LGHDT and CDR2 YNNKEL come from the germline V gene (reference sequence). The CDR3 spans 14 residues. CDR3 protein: CASSQGQGVATQYF. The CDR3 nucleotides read TGTGCCAGCAGCCAAGGACAGGGGGTGGCGACCCAGTACTTC.